These 13 T cell receptor beta chains were sequenced from one sample in a study of identical twins. TCRdb reprocessed the 5' RACE reads via MiXCR and lists one record per CDR3 protein. Altogether 450,000 to 650,000 distinct CDR3 sequences are present, around 15% being singletons, with the ten largest covering roughly 0.42%. The data also belong to a second study, concerning yellow fever vaccine responses in identical twins.

The sample comprised CD4+ T cells sorted from blood. These receptors were obtained from a woman in her late teens or twenties in good health.

On this clonotype itself: At one of its ends the junction is not consistent with the germline gene, which may arise from a read error. The chain couples TRBV12-3 or TRBV12-4 to TRBJ2-5, with 11 bases matching TRBD2. The CDR3 is 15 amino acids. The CDR3 DNA sequence: TGTGCCAGCAGCCTAACTAGCGGGGGTAAAGAGACCCTGTACTTC. Translated: CASSLTSGGKETLYF.

The chain carries TRBV7-9 and TRBJ2-1; 7 bases agree with TRBD1. This CDR3 is built from 12 residues. CDR1 SEHNR and CDR2 FQNEAQ come from the germline V gene (reference sequence). Trimming cost V 5 bases and J 9 bases; bases outside gene matches: 4. CDR3 region: CASSDRVGEQFF. The CDR3 DNA reads TGTGCCAGCAGCGACAGGGTTGGTGAGCAGTTCTTC.

This clonotype was seen a few times. This chain connects TRBV11-2 to TRBJ2-1; TRBD1 or TRBD2 may be the D gene (5 bases each). The V gene lost 5 bases and the J gene lost 7 bases, with 21 bases spanning the gap. The germline CDR1 and CDR2 sequences are SGHAT and FQNNGV. The CDR3 runs to 16 residues. CDR3 DNA sequence: TGTGCCAGCAGCCCACTCCTGAGGGGCAGAGGGAATGAGCAGTTCTTC. Translation gives CASSPLLRGRGNEQFF.

This clonotype was recorded a few times. The chain has TRBV5-1 and TRBJ2-1; TRBD1 agrees at 8 bases. The CDR3 is made up of 16 amino acids. V shed 0 bases, J shed 7 bases, and the junction held 9 bases outside the gene matches. In germline, CDR1 is SGHRS, CDR2 YFSETQ. The CDR3 is CASSLGDRGEKNEQFF. CDR3 coding DNA: TGCGCCAGCAGCTTGGGTGACAGGGGTGAAAAAAATGAGCAGTTCTTC. Complete variable domain (other parts from reference TRBV5-1 and TRBJ2-1): KAGVTQTPRYLIKTRGQQVTLSCSPISGHRSVSWYQQTPGQGLQFLFEYFSETQRNKGNFPGRFSGRQFSNSRSEMNVSTLELGDSALYLCASSLGDRGEKNEQFFGPGTRLTVL.

The genes are TRBV3-1 and TRBJ2-1; 7 bases line up with TRBD1. The CDR3 sequence is 15 residues long. V shed 1 base and J 7 bases; nucleotides not matched to a gene: 7. CDR1 LGHDT and CDR2 YNNKEL come from the germline V gene (reference sequence). CDR3 sequence: CASSQGPGGVNEQFF. In DNA form, the CDR3 reads TGTGCCAGCAGCCAAGGGCCAGGGGGAGTGAATGAGCAGTTCTTC.

The chain has TRBV28 and TRBJ2-1; maybe TRBD2 (5 bases). Germline values: CDR1 MDHEN, CDR2 SYDVKM. With 2 bases removed from V and 6 bases from J, the gap between germline ends came to 11 bases. This CDR3 is 14 amino acids long. This chain's CDR3 is CASSLSSALNEQFF. DNA of the CDR3: TGTGCCAGCAGTTTAAGTAGCGCCCTCAATGAGCAGTTCTTC.

This clonotype was recorded a few times. The chain combines TRBV12-3 or TRBV12-4 with TRBJ2-1; D possibly matches TRBD1 or TRBD2 (6 bases each). V was clipped by 6 bases and J by 8 bases, with 8 bases between them. This CDR3 region has 11 residues. CDR3 region: CASSGGHEQFF. The CDR3 nucleotides are TGTGCCAGCAGCGGGGGCCATGAGCAGTTCTTC.

J is TRBJ2-5 and V is TRBV6-1; 13 bases fit TRBD2. With V trimmed by 3 bases and J by 4 bases, 2 bases remained unmatched. This CDR3 comprises 15 residues. Looked up from germline, CDR1 is MNHNS and CDR2 is SASEGT. The CDR3 reads CASSEGLAGTETQYF. CDR3 coding DNA: TGTGCCAGCAGTGAGGGACTAGCGGGAACAGAGACCCAGTACTTC.

CDR3 sequence (DNA): TGTGCCAGCAGTTCACTCAGGGGGCTGGTTAATTCACCCCTCCACTTT. The encoded protein is CASSSLRGLVNSPLHF. This chain uses TRBV28 with TRBJ1-6, with TRBD1 identical over 8 bases. J gave up 6 bases and V 4 bases, and 8 bases lay outside the gene matches. In germline, CDR1 is MDHEN, CDR2 SYDVKM. CDR3 length: 16 amino acids.

This clonotype was seen many times. The rearrangement uses TRBV5-1 and TRBJ1-1, with a possible D match to TRBD1 (5 bases). Germline CDR1 is SGHRS and CDR2 is YFSETQ. V gave up 7 bases and J gave up 1 base, with 17 bases separating them. The length of the CDR3 is 15 residues. The CDR3 DNA follows: TGCGCCAGCTCCCCCCCCGTCACAGGGAACACTGAAGCTTTCTTT. As protein: CASSPPVTGNTEAFF.

This chain joins TRBV2 and TRBJ2-1; tentatively, D is TRBD2 (6 bases). CDR1 is SNHLY, CDR2 FYNNEI, per germline. V gave up 3 bases and J gave up 2 bases, with 14 bases separating them. There are 16 residues in the CDR3. CDR3 in amino acids: CASSEEGLATYNEQFF. The CDR3 nucleotides read TGTGCCAGCAGTGAGGAGGGACTGGCCACCTACAATGAGCAGTTCTTC.

The chain uses TRBV10-3 and TRBJ2-7; 7 bases are a match to TRBD2. J was trimmed by 6 bases and V by 3 bases; bases with no gene match: 8. The CDR3 has 14 residues. CDR1 and CDR2 from the germline V gene are ENHRY and SYGVKD. This chain's CDR3 is CAISEGEGTSEQYV. The DNA for the CDR3 is TGTGCCATCAGTGAAGGGGAGGGGACCTCCGAGCAGTACGTC.

This chain uses TRBV7-2 with TRBJ2-5; 7 nucleotides align to TRBD2. The CDR3 has 14 amino acids. The germline V gene encodes CDR1 SGHTA and CDR2 FQGNSA. J lost 5 bases, V lost 5 bases, and 8 bases had no gene match. CDR3 coding DNA: TGTGCCAGCAGCAGAATAGCGGGCACTGAGACCCAGTACTTC. This sequence encodes CASSRIAGTETQYF.